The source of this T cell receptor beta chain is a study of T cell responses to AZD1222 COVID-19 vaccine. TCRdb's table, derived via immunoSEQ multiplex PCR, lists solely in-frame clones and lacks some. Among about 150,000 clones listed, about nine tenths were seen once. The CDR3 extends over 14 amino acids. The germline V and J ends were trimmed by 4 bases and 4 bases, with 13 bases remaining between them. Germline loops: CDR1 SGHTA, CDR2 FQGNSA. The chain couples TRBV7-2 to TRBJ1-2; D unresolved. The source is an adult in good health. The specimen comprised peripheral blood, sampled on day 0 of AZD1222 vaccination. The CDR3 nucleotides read TGTGCCAGCAGCTCCGTCGAGCTCCTCTATGGCTACACCTTC. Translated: CASSSVELLYGYTF. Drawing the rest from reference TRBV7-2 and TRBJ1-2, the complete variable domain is GAGVSQSPSNKVTEKGKDVELRCDPISGHTALYWYRQSLGQGLEFLIYFQGNSAPDKSGLPSDRFSAERTGGSVSTLTIQRTQQEDSAVYLCASSSVELLYGYTFGSGTRLTVV.